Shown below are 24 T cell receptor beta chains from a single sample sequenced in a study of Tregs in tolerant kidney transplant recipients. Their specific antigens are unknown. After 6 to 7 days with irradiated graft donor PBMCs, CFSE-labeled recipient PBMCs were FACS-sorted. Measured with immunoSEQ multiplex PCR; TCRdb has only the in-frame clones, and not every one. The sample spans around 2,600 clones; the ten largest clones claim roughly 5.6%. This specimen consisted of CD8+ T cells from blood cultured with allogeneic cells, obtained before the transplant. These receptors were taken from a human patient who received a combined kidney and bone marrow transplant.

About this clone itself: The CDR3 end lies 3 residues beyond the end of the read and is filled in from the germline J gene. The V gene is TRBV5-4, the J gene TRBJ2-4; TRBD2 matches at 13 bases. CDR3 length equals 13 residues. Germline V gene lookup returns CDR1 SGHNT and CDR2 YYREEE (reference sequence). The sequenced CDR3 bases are TGTGCCAGCAGCTTCGGACTAGCGGGAGTT. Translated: CASSFGLAGV. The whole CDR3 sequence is CASSFGLAGVQYF.

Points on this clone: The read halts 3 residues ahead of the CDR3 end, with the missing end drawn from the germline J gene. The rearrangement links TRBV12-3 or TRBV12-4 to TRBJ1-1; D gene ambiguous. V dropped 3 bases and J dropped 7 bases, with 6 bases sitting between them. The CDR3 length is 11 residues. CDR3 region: CASSFSGEAFF. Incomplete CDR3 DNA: TGTGCCAGCAGTTTTTCGGGTGAA.

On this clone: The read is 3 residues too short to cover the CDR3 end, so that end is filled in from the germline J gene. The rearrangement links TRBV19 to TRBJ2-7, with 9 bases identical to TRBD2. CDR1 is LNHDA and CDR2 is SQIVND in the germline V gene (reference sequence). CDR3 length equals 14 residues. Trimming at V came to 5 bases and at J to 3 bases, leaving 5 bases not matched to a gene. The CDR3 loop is CASSPGLAIYEQYF. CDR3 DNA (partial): TGTGCCAGTAGTCCCGGACTAGCGATCTACGAG.

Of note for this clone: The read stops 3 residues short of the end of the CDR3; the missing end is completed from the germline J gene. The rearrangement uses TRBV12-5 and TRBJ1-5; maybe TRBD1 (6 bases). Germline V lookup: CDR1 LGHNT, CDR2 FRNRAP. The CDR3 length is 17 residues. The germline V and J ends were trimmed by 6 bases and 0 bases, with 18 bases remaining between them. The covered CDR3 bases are TGTGCTAGTGGCAGAAGCTGGACAGCCGATAGCAATCAGCCC. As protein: CASGRSWTADSNQP. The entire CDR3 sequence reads CASGRSWTADSNQPQHF.

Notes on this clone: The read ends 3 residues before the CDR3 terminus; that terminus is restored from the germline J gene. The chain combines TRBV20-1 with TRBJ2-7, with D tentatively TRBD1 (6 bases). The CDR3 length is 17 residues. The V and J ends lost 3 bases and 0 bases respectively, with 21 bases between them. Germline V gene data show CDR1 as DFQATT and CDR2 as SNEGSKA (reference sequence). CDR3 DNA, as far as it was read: TGCAGTGCTAGGGGGGACACTGGACTGAAGAGCTCCTACGAG. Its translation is CSARGDTGLKSSYE. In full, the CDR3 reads CSARGDTGLKSSYEQYF.

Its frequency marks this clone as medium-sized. CDR3 DNA, as far as it was read: TGCAGTGCTAGAGGTTCAGGGCTTACCTACGAG. Translated: CSARGSGLTYE. The CDR3 in its entirety is CSARGSGLTYEQYF. This chain links TRBV20-1 with TRBJ2-7, with D tentatively TRBD1 (5 bases). The read gets to within 3 residues of the CDR3 end, and the germline J gene fills in the rest. The V end lost 1 base, the J end lost 2 bases, and 12 bases lay between the germline ends. Germline CDR1 DFQATT, CDR2 SNEGSKA (reference sequence). CDR3 length: 14 amino acids.

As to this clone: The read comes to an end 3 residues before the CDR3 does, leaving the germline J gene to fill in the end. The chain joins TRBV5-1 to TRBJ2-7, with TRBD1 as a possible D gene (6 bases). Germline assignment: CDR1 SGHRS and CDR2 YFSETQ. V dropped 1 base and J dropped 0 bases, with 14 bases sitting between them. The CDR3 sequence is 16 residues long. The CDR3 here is CASSLRPVDSSYEQYF. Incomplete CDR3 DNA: TGCGCCAGCAGCTTGCGGCCTGTGGACAGCTCCTACGAG.

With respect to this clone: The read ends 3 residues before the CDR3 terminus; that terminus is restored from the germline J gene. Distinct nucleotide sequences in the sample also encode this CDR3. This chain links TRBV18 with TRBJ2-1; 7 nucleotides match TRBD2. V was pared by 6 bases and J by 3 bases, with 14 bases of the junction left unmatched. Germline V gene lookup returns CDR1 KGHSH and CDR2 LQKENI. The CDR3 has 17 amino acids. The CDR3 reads CASSPFPSSGLYNEQFF. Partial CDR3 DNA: TGTGCCAGCTCCCCCTTCCCCTCTAGCGGACTCTACAATGAG.

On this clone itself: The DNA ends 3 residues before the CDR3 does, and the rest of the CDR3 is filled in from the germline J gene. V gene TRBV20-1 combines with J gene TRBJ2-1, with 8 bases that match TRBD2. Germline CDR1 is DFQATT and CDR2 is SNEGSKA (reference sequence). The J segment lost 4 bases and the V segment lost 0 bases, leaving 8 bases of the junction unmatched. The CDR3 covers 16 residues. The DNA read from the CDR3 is TGCAGTGCTAGAGATACGGCTAGCGGGTCATACAATGAG. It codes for CSARDTASGSYNE. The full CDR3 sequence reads CSARDTASGSYNEQFF.

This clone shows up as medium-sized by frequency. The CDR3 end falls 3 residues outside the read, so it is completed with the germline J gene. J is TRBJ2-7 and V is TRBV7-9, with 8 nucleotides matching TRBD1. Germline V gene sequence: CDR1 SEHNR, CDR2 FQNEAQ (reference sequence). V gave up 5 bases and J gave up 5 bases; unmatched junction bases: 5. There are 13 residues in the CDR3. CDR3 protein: CASSRRQGNEQYF. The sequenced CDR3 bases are TGTGCCAGCAGCCGCCGACAGGGGAACGAG.

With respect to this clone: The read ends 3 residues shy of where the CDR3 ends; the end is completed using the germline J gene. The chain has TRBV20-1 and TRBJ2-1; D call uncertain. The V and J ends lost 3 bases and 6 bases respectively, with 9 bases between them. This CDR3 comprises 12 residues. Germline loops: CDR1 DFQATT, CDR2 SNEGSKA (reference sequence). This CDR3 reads CSASRAINEQFF. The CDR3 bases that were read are TGCAGTGCTAGCCGAGCGATCAATGAG.

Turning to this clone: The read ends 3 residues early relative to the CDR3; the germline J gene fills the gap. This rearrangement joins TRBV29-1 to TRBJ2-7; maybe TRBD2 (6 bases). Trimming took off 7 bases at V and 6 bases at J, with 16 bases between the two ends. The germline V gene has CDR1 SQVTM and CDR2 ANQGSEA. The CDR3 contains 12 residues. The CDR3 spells CSAEAQGGEQYF. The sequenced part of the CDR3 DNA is TGCAGCGCTGAGGCCCAGGGAGGCGAG.

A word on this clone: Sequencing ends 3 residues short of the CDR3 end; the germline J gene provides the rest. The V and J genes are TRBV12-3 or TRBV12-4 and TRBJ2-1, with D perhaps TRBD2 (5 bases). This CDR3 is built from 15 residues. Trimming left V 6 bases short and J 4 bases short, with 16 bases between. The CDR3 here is CASSLDYLKYNEQFF. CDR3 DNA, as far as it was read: TGTGCCAGCAGCCTAGACTATCTTAAATACAATGAG.

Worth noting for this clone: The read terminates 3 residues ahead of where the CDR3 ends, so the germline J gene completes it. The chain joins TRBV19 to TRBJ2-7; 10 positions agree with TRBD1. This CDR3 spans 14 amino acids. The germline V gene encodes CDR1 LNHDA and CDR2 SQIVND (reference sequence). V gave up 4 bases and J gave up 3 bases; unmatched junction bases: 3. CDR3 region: CASSSGTGDYEQYF. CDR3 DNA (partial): TGTGCCAGTAGTAGCGGGACAGGGGACTACGAG.

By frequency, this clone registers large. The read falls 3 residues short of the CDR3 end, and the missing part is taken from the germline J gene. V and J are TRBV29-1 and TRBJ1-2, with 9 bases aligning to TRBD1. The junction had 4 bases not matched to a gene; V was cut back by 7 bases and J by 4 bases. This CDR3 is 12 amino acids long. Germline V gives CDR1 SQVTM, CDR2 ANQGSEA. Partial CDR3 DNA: TGCAGCGCCAAGGGACAGGGCTATGGC. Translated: CSAKGQGYG. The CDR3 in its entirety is CSAKGQGYGYTF.

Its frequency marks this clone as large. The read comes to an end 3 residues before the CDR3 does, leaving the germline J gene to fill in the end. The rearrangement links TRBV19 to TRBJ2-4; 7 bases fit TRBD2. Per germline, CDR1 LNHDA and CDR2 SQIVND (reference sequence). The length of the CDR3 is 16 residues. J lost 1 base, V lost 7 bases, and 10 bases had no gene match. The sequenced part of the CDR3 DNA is TGTGCCAGTACCCTGGGGGGGAGTTGGGCCAAAAACATT. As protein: CASTLGGSWAKNI. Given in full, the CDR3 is CASTLGGSWAKNIQYF. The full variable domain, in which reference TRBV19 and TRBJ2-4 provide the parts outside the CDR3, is DGGITQSPKYLFRKEGQNVTLSCEQNLNHDAMYWYRQDPGQGLRLIYYSQIVNDFQKGDIAEGYSVSREKKESFPLTVTSAQKNPTAFYLCASTLGGSWAKNIQYFGAGTRLSVL.

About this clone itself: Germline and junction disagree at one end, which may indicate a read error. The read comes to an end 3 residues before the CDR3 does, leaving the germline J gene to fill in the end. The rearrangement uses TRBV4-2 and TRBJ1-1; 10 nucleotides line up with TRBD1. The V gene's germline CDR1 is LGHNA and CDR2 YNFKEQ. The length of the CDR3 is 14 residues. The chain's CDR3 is CASSHGTGVTEAFF. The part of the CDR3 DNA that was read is TGCGCCAGCAGCCACGGGACAGGGGTCACTGAA.

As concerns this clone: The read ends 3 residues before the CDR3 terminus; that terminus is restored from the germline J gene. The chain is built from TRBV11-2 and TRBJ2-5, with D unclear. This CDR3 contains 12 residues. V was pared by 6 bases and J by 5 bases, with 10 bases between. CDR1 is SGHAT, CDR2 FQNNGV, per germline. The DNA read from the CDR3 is TGTGCCAGCAGAACCCTCGGGGAGACC. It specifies CASRTLGET. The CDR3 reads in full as CASRTLGETQYF.

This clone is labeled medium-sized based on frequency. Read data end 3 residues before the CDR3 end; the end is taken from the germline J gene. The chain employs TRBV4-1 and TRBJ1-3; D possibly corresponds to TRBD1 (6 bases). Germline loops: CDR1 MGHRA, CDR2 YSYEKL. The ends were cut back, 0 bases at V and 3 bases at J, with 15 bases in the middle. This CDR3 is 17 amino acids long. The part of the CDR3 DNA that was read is TGCGCCAGCAGCCAAGAACAGGGACACAGGAATGGAAACACC. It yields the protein CASSQEQGHRNGNT. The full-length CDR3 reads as CASSQEQGHRNGNTIYF.

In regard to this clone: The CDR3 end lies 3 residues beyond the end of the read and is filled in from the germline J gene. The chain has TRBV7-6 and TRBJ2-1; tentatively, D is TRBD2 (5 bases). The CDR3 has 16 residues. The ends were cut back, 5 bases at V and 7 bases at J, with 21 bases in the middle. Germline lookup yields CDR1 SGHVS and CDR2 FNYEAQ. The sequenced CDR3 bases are TGTGCCAGCAGCGCCATGACCTACGAGGGTTGGAATGAG. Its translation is CASSAMTYEGWNE. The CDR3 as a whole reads CASSAMTYEGWNEQFF.

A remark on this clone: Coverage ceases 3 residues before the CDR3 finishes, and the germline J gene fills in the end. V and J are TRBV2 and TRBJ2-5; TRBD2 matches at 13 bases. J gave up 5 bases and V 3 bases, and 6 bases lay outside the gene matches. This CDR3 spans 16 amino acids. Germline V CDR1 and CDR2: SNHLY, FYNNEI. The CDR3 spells CASSDGLAGAGETQYF. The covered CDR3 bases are TGTGCCAGCAGTGACGGACTAGCGGGGGCCGGGGAGACC.

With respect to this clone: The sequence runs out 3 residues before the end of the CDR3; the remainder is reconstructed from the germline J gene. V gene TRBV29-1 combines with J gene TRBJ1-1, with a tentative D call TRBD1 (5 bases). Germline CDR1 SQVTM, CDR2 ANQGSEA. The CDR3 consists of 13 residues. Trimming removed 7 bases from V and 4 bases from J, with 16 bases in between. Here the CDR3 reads CSAEGWGGTEAFF. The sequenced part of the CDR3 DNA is TGCAGCGCCGAGGGGTGGGGTGGCACTGAA.

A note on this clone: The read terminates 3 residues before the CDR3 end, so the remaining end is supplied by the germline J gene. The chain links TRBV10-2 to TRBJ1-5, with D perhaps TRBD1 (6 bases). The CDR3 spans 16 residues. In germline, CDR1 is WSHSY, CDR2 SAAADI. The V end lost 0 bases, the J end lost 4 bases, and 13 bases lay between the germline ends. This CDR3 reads CASSESRYRVNQPQHF. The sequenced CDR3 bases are TGCGCCAGCAGTGAGTCGAGGTACAGGGTGAATCAGCCC.

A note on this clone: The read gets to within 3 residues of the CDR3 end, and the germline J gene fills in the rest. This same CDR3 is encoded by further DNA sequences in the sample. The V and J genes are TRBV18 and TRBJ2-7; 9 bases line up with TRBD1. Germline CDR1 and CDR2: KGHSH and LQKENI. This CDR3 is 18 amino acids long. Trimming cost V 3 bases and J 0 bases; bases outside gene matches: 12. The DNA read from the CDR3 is TGTGCCAGCTCACCTAAGGGGGACAGGGAGGTTTACTCCTACGAG. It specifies CASSPKGDREVYSYE. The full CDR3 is CASSPKGDREVYSYEQYF.